This T cell receptor beta chain originates from a study of T cell repertoires in ileal Crohn's disease (dated by TCRdb to the late 2010s). Study-level background: The median duration of disease was around 7.3 years, and at the time of surgery 35% of patients were active smokers. Surgery was performed for a complication in all patients, with stricturing disease in approximately 60% and penetrating disease in approximately 40%. Roughly half of the patients were given postoperative therapy, with 15 to 20 on anti-TNF agents and about 11 on thiopurines. A prospective multicentre cohort supplied the 50 to 70 Crohn's disease patients whose TCR repertoires were analysed. The study was conducted in parallel with a multicentre cohort built to find predictors of early endoscopic recurrence after ileocolonic resection. Endoscopic postoperative recurrence was defined by a Rutgeerts score above i0. A total of 170 or so mucosal samples from about 57 patients were sequenced, collected from several sites on the surgical specimen and at postoperative endoscopy. Results and caveats for the whole study, not just this receptor: Higher high-frequency clone percentages at surgery were associated with endoscopic recurrence; all patients with clonality above 26.8% (18/57) had recurrence. Mucosal CD4 and CD8 T cells were sorted and sequenced only in a subgroup of patients, the size of which was not stated. Compared with CD4 T cells, sorted CD8 T cells contained more high-frequency clones, which suggests that the mucosal expansions were mostly CD8. A significantly higher proportion of clonal expansions was observed in active smokers at surgery than in non-smokers (25.9% vs 17.9%, p=0.02).

For commercial TCRB immunosequencing, approximately 460 nanograms of biopsy DNA were submitted for each sample. Adaptive Biotechnology amplified CDR3 regions from genomic DNA with a two-step multiplex PCR that controlled for amplification bias. The first PCR used primers for every V and J gene segment; the second PCR added barcodes and Illumina adapters. An Illumina instrument was used to sequence the CDR3 libraries. Concerning the study's data processing: Analysis combined the vendor-provided pipelines with custom analysis of raw data in R/Bioconductor under R version 3.3.0. Clonality, ranging from 0 to 1, was calculated as the inverse of the normalised Shannon entropy of all productive clones. The repertoire share taken up by the top 100 clones defined high-frequency clones, and only clones that passed a 95% confidence test were kept. Repertoire diversity was measured with the Simpson index, and overlap between samples was measured with the Morisita-Horn index. Held by TCRdb, this immuneACCESS table contains in-frame sequences only and omits some clones. Under half of the omission traces to an unresolved V gene where checked; the cause of the rest is unknown. V and J calls and clone size are copied from that table; D and trimming were computed from the DNA. Recorded for this sample are about 17,000 clones; approximately 82% of them occurred a single time. 10% of the sample goes to the ten largest clones.

In the case of this clone: It lacks a known antigen. It has no much larger one-base neighbor in the sample; base qualities were not kept.

Adults with ileal or ileocolonic Crohn's disease and an indication for ileocolonic resection were eligible for inclusion. Before DNA extraction, whole ileal mucosal biopsies were kept frozen at -80 degrees C. Genomic DNA was extracted from frozen whole biopsies using a TRizol-based method and was quantified with a NanoDrop 2000 spectrophotometer. This TCR came from an adult with Crohn's disease. The source material was ileal tissue.

The DNA sequence is given as TGTGCCAGTAGCAGGGGATTCCAAGAGACCCAGTACTTC. Translated, this gives CASSRGFQETQYF. The sequence joins TRBV19 to TRBJ2-5; a tentative D match to TRBD1 spans 6 bases. A distance of 9 bases separates the germline ends of V and J, which lose 6 bases and 1 base respectively. The germline V gene (reference sequence) gives CDR1 as LNHDA and CDR2 as SQIVND. The CDR3 spans 13 residues, from the cysteine through the phenylalanine. Only the CDR3 region is kept as DNA, spanning 39 bases read in frame from base 1.